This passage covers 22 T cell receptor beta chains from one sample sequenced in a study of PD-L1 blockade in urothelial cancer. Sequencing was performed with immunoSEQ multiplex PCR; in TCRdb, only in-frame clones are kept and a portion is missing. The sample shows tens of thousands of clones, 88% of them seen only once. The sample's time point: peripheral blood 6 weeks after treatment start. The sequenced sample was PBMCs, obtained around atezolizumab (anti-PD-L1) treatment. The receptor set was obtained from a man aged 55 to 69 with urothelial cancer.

CDR3 DNA sequence: TGCGCCAGCAGCCAAGATGGACAGAGCTATGGCTACACCTTC. Residues: CASSQDGQSYGYTF. V is TRBV4-1 and J is TRBJ1-2, with D tentatively TRBD1 (6 bases). The CDR3 consists of 14 residues. Trimming left V 0 bases short and J 4 bases short, with 9 bases between. CDR1 MGHRA and CDR2 YSYEKL come from the germline V gene.

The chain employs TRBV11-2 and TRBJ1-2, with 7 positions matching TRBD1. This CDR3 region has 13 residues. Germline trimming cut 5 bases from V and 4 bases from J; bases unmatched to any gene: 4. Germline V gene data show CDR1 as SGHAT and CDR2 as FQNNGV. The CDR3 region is CASSKGQVYGYTF. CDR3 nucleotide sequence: TGTGCCAGCAGCAAAGGACAGGTCTATGGCTACACCTTC. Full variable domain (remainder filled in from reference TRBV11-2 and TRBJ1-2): EAGVAQSPRYKIIEKRQSVAFWCNPISGHATLYWYQQILGQGPKLLIQFQNNGVVDDSQLPKDRFSAERLKGVDSTLKIQPAKLEDSAVYLCASSKGQVYGYTFGSGTRLTVV.

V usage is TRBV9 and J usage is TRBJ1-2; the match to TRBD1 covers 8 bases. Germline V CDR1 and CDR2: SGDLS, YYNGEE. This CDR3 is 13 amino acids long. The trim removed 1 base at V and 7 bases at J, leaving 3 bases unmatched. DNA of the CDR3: TGTGCCAGCAGCGTACCAGGGGGCGGTGGCTACACCTTC. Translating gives CASSVPGGGGYTF.

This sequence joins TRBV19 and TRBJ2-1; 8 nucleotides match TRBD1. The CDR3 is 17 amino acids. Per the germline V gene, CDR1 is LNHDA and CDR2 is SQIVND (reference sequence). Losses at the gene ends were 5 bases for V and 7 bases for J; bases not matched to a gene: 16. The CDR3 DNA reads TGTGCCAGTAGTCTCGAGGGACAGGCGCTCCTTCCTAATGAGCAGTTCTTC. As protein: CASSLEGQALLPNEQFF.

This chain's CDR3 is CASSLRFPTGDTQYF. The DNA for the CDR3 is TGTGCCAGCAGCTTGCGGTTCCCCACCGGGGATACGCAGTATTTT. The V gene is TRBV5-5, the J gene TRBJ2-3; D gene ambiguous. V was clipped by 1 base and J by 6 bases, with 15 bases between them. The CDR3 is 15 residues long. CDR1 is SGHKS, CDR2 YYEKEE, per germline (reference sequence).

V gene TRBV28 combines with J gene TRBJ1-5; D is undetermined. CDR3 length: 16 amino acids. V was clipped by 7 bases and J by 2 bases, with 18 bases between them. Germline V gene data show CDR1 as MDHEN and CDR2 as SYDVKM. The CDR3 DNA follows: TGTGCCAGCATAGCGACTCACGGCCCCGGCAATCAGCCCCAGCATTTT. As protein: CASIATHGPGNQPQHF. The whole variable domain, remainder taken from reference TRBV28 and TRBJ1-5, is DVKVTQSSRYLVKRTGEKVFLECVQDMDHENMFWYRQDPGLGLRLIYFSYDVKMKEKGDIPEGYSVSREKKERFSLILESASTNQTSMYLCASIATHGPGNQPQHFGDGTRLSIL.

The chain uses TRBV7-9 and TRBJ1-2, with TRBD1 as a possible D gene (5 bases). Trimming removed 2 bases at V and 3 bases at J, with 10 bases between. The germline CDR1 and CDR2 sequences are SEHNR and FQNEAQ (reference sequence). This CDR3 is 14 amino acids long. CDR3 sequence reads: CASSLSGGYYGYTF. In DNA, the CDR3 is TGTGCCAGCAGCTTATCGGGGGGGTACTATGGCTACACCTTC. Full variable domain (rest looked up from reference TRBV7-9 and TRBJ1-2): DTGVSQNPRHKITKRGQNVTFRCDPISEHNRLYWYRQTLGQGPEFLTYFQNEAQLEKSRLLSDRFSAERPKGSFSTLEIQRTEQGDSAMYLCASSLSGGYYGYTFGSGTRLTVV.

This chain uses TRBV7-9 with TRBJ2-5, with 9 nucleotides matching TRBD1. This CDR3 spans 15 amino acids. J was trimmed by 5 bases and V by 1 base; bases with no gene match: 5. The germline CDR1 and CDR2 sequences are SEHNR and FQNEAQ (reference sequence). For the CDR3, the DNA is TGTGCCAGCAGCTTAGGGGACAGGGAGGTTGAGACCCAGTACTTC. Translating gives CASSLGDREVETQYF. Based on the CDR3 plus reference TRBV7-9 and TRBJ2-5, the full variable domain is DTGVSQNPRHKITKRGQNVTFRCDPISEHNRLYWYRQTLGQGPEFLTYFQNEAQLEKSRLLSDRFSAERPKGSFSTLEIQRTEQGDSAMYLCASSLGDREVETQYFGPGTRLLVL.

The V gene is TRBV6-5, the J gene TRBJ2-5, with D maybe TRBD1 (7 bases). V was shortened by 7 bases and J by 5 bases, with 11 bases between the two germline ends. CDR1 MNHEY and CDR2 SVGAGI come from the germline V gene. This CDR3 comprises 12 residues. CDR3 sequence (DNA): TGTGCCAGCACAGGGGGGCCGGAGACCCAGTACTTC. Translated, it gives CASTGGPETQYF.

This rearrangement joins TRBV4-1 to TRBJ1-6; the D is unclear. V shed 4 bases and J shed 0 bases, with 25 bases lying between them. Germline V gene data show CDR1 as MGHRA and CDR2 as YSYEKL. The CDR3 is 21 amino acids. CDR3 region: CASSPHKNGIGGRSYNSPLHF. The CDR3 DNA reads TGCGCCAGCAGCCCGCATAAAAATGGCATCGGAGGACGCTCCTATAATTCACCCCTCCACTTT.

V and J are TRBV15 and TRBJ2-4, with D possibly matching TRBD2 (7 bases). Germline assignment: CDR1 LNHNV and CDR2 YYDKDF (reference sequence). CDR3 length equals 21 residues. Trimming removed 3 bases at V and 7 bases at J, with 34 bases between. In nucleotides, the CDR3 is TGTGCCACCAGCAGTGGTACGGGGGGCCTATCGAGAATAGTGCGGGGGAACATTCAGTACTTC. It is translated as CATSSGTGGLSRIVRGNIQYF. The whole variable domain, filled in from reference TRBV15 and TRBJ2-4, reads DAMVIQNPRYQVTQFGKPVTLSCSQTLNHNVMYWYQQKSSQAPKLLFHYYDKDFNNEADTPDNFQSRRPNTSFCFLDIRSPGLGDTAMYLCATSSGTGGLSRIVRGNIQYFGAGTRLSVL.

The CDR3 reads CASIRQGPGGGYTF. The CDR3 DNA sequence: TGTGCCAGCATTAGACAGGGCCCCGGGGGTGGCTACACCTTC. The chain recombines TRBV6-5 with TRBJ1-2, with 7 bases fitting TRBD1. The germline CDR1 and CDR2 sequences are MNHEY and SVGAGI. Trimming removed 7 bases from V and 7 bases from J; junction bases left unmatched: 12. The CDR3 consists of 14 residues.

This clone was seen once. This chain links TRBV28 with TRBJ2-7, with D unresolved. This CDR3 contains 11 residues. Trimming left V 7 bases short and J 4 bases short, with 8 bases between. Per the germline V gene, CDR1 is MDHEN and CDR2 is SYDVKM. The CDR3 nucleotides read TGTGCCAGCATTCAGAATTACGAGCAGTACTTC. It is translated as CASIQNYEQYF. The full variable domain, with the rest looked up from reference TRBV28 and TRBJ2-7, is DVKVTQSSRYLVKRTGEKVFLECVQDMDHENMFWYRQDPGLGLRLIYFSYDVKMKEKGDIPEGYSVSREKKERFSLILESASTNQTSMYLCASIQNYEQYFGPGTRLTVT.

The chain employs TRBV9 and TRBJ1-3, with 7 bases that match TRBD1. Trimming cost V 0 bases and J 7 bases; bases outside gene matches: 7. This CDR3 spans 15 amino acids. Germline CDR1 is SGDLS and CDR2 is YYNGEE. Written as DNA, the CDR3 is TGTGCCAGCAGCGTAGGGACAGGATTAGGGAACACCATATATTTT. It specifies CASSVGTGLGNTIYF.

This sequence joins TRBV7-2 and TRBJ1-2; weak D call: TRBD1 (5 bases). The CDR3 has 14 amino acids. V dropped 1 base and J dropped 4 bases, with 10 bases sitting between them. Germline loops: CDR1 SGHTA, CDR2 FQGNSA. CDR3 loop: CASSLDRQLYGYTF. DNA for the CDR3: TGTGCCAGCAGCTTAGACCGACAGCTCTATGGCTACACCTTC.

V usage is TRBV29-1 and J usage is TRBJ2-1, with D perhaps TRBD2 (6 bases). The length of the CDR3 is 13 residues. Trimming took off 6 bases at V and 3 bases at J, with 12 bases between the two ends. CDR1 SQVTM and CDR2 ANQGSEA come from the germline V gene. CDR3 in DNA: TGCAGCGTCCCCGGGACTGGCTACAATGAGCAGTTCTTC. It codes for CSVPGTGYNEQFF.

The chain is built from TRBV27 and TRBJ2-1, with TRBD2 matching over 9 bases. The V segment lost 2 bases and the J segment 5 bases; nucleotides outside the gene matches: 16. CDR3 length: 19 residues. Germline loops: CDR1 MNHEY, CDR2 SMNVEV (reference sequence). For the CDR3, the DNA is TGTGCCAGCAGTTTAGGCGCGGGAGGGCCGAGGAGGAGGGACAATGAGCAGTTCTTC. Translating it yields CASSLGAGGPRRRDNEQFF.

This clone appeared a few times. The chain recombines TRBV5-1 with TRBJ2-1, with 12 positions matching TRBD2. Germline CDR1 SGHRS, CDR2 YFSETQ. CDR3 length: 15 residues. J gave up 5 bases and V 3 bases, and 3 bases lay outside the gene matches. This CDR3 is CASSSLAGGDNEQFF. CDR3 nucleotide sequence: TGCGCCAGCAGCTCCCTAGCGGGAGGGGACAATGAGCAGTTCTTC.

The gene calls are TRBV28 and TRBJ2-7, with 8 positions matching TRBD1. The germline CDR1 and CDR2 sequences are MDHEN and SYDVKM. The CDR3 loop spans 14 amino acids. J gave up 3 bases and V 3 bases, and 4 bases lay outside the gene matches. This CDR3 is CASSFLGQVYEQYF. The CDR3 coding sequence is TGTGCCAGCAGTTTTTTGGGACAGGTCTACGAGCAGTACTTC.

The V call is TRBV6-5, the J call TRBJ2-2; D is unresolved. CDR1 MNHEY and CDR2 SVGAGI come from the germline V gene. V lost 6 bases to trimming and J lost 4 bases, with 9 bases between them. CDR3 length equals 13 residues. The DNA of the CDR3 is TGTGCCAGCAGCCGTCAGGCCACCGGGGAGCTGTTTTTT. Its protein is CASSRQATGELFF.

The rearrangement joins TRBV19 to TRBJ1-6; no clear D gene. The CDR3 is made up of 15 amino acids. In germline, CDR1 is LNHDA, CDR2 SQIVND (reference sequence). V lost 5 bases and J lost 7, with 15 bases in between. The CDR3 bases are TGTGCCAGTAGTCAATGGGGAGTAGCGAATTCACCCCTCCACTTT. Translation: CASSQWGVANSPLHF.

CDR3 residues: CASSLDRVGEQYF. The CDR3 nucleotides are TGTGCCAGCAGTTTAGACAGGGTAGGCGAGCAGTACTTC. The chain has TRBV27 and TRBJ2-7; 7 bases agree with TRBD1. The CDR3 is made up of 13 amino acids. Trimming removed 2 bases from V and 6 bases from J; junction bases left unmatched: 4. Germline V gives CDR1 MNHEY, CDR2 SMNVEV (reference sequence).